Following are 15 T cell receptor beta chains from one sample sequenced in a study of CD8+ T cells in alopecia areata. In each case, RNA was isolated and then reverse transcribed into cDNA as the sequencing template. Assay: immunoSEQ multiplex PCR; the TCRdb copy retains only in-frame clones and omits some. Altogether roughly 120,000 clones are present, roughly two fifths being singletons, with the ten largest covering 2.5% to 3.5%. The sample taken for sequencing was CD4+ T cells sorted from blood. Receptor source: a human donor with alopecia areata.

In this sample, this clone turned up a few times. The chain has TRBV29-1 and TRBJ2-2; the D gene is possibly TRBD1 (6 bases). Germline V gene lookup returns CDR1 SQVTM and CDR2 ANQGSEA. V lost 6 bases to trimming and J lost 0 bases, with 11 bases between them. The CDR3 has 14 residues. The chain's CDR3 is CSVRGGTNTGELFF. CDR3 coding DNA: TGCAGCGTCAGAGGGGGAACGAACACCGGGGAGCTGTTTTTT.

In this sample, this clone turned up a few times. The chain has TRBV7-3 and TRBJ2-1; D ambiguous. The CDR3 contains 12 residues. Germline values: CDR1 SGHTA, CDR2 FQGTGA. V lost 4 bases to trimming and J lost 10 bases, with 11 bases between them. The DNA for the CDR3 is TGTGCCAGCAGCTCCGGTGCTCCCGAGCAGTTCTTC. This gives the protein CASSSGAPEQFF.

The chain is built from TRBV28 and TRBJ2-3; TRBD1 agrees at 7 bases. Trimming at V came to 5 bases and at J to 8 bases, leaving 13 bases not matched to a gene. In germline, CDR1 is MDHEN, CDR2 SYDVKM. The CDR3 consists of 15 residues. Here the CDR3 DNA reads TGTGCCAGCAGTACCCCGAACCGACAGGGCGGTACGCAGTATTTT. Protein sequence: CASSTPNRQGGTQYF. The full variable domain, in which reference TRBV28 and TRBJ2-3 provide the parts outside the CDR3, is DVKVTQSSRYLVKRTGEKVFLECVQDMDHENMFWYRQDPGLGLRLIYFSYDVKMKEKGDIPEGYSVSREKKERFSLILESASTNQTSMYLCASSTPNRQGGTQYFGPGTRLTVL.

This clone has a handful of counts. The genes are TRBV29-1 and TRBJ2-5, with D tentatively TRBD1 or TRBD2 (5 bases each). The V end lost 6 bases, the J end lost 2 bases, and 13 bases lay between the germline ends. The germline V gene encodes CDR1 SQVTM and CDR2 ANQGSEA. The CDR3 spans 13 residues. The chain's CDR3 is CSVPGTGQETQYF. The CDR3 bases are TGCAGCGTGCCAGGGACGGGTCAAGAGACCCAGTACTTC. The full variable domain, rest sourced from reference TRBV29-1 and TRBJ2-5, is SAVISQKPSRDICQRGTSLTIQCQVDSQVTMMFWYRQQPGQSLTLIATANQGSEATYESGFVIDKFPISRPNLTFSTLTVSNMSPEDSSIYLCSVPGTGQETQYFGPGTRLLVL.

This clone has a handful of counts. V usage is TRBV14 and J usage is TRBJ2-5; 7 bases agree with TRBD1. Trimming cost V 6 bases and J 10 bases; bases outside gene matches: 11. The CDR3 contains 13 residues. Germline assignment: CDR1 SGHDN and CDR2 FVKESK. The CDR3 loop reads CASRGMPGQNQYF. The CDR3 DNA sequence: TGTGCCAGCAGGGGGATGCCGGGACAGAACCAGTACTTC.

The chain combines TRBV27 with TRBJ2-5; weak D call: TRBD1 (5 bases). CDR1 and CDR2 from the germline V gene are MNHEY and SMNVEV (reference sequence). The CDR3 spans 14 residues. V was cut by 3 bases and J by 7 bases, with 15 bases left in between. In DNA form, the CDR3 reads TGTGCCAGCAGTTTGGACCGACAGACTGGGACCCAGTACTTC. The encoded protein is CASSLDRQTGTQYF.

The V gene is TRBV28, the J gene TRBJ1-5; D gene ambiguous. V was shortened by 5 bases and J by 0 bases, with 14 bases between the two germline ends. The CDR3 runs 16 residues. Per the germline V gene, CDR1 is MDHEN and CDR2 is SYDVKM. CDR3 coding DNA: TGTGCCAGCAGTCCAATAACGGGGAATAGCAATCAGCCCCAGCATTTT. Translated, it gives CASSPITGNSNQPQHF.

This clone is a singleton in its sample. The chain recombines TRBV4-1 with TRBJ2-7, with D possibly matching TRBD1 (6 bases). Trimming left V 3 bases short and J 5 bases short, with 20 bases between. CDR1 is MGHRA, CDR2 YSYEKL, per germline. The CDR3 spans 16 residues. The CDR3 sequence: CASSQVSRGSSNEQYF. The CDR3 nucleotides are TGCGCCAGCAGCCAGGTATCTAGGGGGAGTTCTAACGAGCAGTACTTC.

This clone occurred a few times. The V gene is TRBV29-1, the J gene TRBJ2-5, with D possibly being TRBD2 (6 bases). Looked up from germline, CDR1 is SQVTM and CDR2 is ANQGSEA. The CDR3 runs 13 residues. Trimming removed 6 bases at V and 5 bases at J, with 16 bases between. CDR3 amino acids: CSVPTTRVETQYF. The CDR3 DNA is TGCAGCGTCCCAACGACTAGGGTGGAGACCCAGTACTTC.

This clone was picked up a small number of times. CDR3: CSVGMRASGGGYTF. CDR3 coding DNA: TGCAGCGTTGGAATGAGGGCCTCGGGCGGTGGCTACACCTTC. This sequence joins TRBV29-1 and TRBJ1-2; no definite D call. Trimming took 4 bases from V and 7 from J, leaving 19 bases between them. The germline CDR1 and CDR2 sequences are SQVTM and ANQGSEA. This CDR3 contains 14 residues.

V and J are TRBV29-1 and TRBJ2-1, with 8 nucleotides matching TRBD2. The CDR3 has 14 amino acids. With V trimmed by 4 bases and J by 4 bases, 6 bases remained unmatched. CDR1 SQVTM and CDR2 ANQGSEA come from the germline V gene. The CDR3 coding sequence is TGCAGCGTTGCTCTGGGACTAGGTTACAATGAGCAGTTCTTC. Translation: CSVALGLGYNEQFF.

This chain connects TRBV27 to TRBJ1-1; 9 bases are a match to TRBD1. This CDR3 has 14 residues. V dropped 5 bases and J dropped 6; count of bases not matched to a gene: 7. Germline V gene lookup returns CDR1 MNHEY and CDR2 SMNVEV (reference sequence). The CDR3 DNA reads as TGTGCCAGCAGTGCGGACAGGGGTTTCGCTGAAGCTTTCTTT. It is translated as CASSADRGFAEAFF.

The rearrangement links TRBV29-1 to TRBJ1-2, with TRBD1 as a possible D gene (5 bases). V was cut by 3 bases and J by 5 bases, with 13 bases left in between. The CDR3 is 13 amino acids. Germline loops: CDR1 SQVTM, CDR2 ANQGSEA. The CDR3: CSVERAGTYGYTF. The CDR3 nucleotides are TGCAGCGTTGAGCGGGCGGGGACTTATGGCTACACCTTC.

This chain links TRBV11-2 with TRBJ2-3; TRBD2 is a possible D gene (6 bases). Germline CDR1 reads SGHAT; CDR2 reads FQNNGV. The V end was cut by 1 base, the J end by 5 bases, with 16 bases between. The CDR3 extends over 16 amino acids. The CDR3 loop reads CASSLGGWGEEDTQYF. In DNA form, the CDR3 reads TGTGCCAGCAGCTTAGGCGGGTGGGGGGAGGAAGATACGCAGTATTTT.

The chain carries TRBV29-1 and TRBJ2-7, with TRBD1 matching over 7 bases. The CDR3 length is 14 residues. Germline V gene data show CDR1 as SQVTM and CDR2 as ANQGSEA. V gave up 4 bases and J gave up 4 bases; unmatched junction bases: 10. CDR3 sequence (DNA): TGCAGCGTTGGCCTCCAGACAGGGAAGTACGAGCAGTACTTC. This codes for CSVGLQTGKYEQYF.